The 8 T cell receptor beta chains below come from one sample, sequenced in a study of blood T cell repertoires in COVID-19. The data were produced by immunoSEQ multiplex PCR, yet TCRdb's version contains in-frame clones alone and is incomplete. Of some 250,000 clones detected, roughly four fifths appear once; the ten largest clones hold 4% to 5.5%. Sequenced: peripheral blood. Receptors originate from a man aged 45-60 years with active or convalescent COVID-19.

The chain employs TRBV7-2 and TRBJ1-2, with D perhaps TRBD1 (6 bases). V was shortened by 0 bases and J by 3 bases, with 17 bases between the two germline ends. Germline loops: CDR1 SGHTA, CDR2 FQGNSA. CDR3 length: 17 residues. The CDR3 region has the DNA TGTGCCAGCAGCTTAGCGGGGGCGAGGGCGGGGGACTATGGCTACACCTTC. Translating it yields CASSLAGARAGDYGYTF.

This clone has a single count. The chain carries TRBV21-1 and TRBJ2-7; the table's TRBD2 call for D was not verified on the DNA. TRBV21-1 has pseudogene status. CDR3 length: 16 residues. The CDR3 region has the DNA TGTGCCAGCAGCAAAGTTCTTCTAGCGGGGGGGCATGAGCAGTACTTC. Its translation: CASSKVLLAGGHEQYF.

This clone was found a few times. The chain employs TRBV20-1 and TRBJ1-2, with D perhaps matching TRBD1 (6 bases). The CDR3 length is 14 residues. The germline gives CDR1 DFQATT, CDR2 SNEGSKA (reference sequence). V was pared by 3 bases and J by 4 bases, with 15 bases between. CDR3 bases: TGCAGTGCTAGTAAGGACTCAGGGGCCTATGGCTACACCTTC. As protein: CSASKDSGAYGYTF.

This clone was picked up a small number of times. The chain joins TRBV2 to TRBJ2-7; 7 bases agree with TRBD2. With V trimmed by 2 bases and J by 5 bases, 12 bases remained unmatched. CDR3 length: 16 residues. Germline CDR1 and CDR2: SNHLY and FYNNEI. The chain's CDR3 is CASSENASGALNEQYF. Written as DNA, the CDR3 is TGTGCCAGCAGTGAAAACGCTAGCGGAGCCCTCAACGAGCAGTACTTC.

The chain couples TRBV28 to TRBJ1-3; the D gene is possibly TRBD1 (6 bases). V gave up 3 bases and J gave up 0 bases, with 15 bases separating them. CDR1 and CDR2 from the germline V gene are MDHEN and SYDVKM. This CDR3 region has 17 residues. DNA of the CDR3: TGTGCCAGCAGTTTGACCCCCGGGACACCCTCTGGAAACACCATATATTTT. It yields the protein CASSLTPGTPSGNTIYF. Drawing the rest from reference TRBV28 and TRBJ1-3, the complete variable domain is DVKVTQSSRYLVKRTGEKVFLECVQDMDHENMFWYRQDPGLGLRLIYFSYDVKMKEKGDIPEGYSVSREKKERFSLILESASTNQTSMYLCASSLTPGTPSGNTIYFGEGSWLTVV.

V usage is TRBV5-4 and J usage is TRBJ2-2; 8 bases line up with TRBD2. This CDR3 has 16 residues. The ends lost 0 bases at V and 2 bases at J; junction bases unmatched: 3. The V gene's germline CDR1 is SGHNT and CDR2 YYREEE (reference sequence). The CDR3 coding sequence is TGTGCCAGCAGCTTGGCGGGAGGGGTTAACACCGGGGAGCTGTTTTTT. This gives the protein CASSLAGGVNTGELFF.

In nucleotides, the CDR3 is TGTGCCAGCAGCTTGCTTACTCTCGCTGGAAACACCATATATTTT. This gives the protein CASSLLTLAGNTIYF. The V and J genes are TRBV7-9 and TRBJ1-3, with D hard to call. Germline V CDR1 and CDR2: SEHNR, FQNEAQ (reference sequence). The CDR3 length is 15 residues. Trimming stripped 3 bases from V and 2 bases from J, with 11 bases between.

This chain connects TRBV9 to TRBJ1-6; D uncertain. V lost 0 bases to trimming and J lost 8 bases, with 9 bases between them. In germline, CDR1 is SGDLS, CDR2 YYNGEE. CDR3 length equals 14 residues. The CDR3 protein is CASSVAGLDSPLHF. The CDR3 coding sequence is TGTGCCAGCAGCGTAGCAGGTCTCGATTCACCCCTCCACTTT.